This record covers a single T cell receptor beta chain. The antigen remains undetermined. This record comes from a study of T cells in Graves' hyperthyroidism and ophthalmopathy. Study observations and caveats: Blood shared most expanded thyroid clonotypes above 0.001. The model made its ophthalmopathy prediction, and onset followed a median roughly six months later.

On the basis of clinical symptoms, serum thyroxine and TRAb, thyroid ultrasound and orbital computed tomography, diagnoses were made. Trimming removed 2 bases from V and 3 bases from J, with 1 base in between. The CDR3 consists of 12 residues. Germline V gives CDR1 SEHNR, CDR2 FQNEAQ (reference sequence). The investigators amplified TCR beta CDR3 regions from RNA transcripts. RT-PCR in the first round (using the HTBI primer set) targeted the TCR CDR3. Via MiXCR, TCRdb re-called the multiplex PCR reads, giving one row per CDR3 protein. The table lists 480,000 or so distinct CDR3 sequences, around 43% of them singletons.

The V call is TRBV7-9, the J call TRBJ1-4; D is ambiguous. This TCR came from an adult woman with Graves' disease, either hyperthyroidism or ophthalmopathy (not recorded which). Source material: peripheral blood or thyroid tissue (not recorded which). CDR3 DNA: TGTGCCAGCAGCTTATCTAATGAAAAACTGTTTTTT. The encoded protein is CASSLSNEKLFF.